The entry below gives a single T cell receptor (beta chain) sequence along with its context. This specimen belongs to a study of blood T cell repertoires in COVID-19. The wider study: Samples came from the United States, Italy and Spain, spanning acute and convalescent COVID-19. Sources were T cells, B-cell-depleted T cells, or PBMCs; the material itself was cDNA or gDNA.

Original analysis: Amplified reference gene primers provided the basis for estimating nucleated cell counts. The data were produced by immunoSEQ multiplex PCR, yet TCRdb's version contains in-frame clones alone and is incomplete. The V and J calls and clone size are taken from that table; D and trimming were inferred from the DNA. This sample yields some 670,000 clones, of which 70% to 90% are seen a single time; more than 0.25% belongs to the top ten. The germline V gene has CDR1 SNHLY and CDR2 FYNNEI. The V end was cut by 2 bases, the J end by 0 bases, with 7 bases between. The CDR3 consists of 14 residues.

This TCR was sampled from a woman younger than 35 with acute or convalescent COVID-19. The material sequenced was peripheral blood. The V call is TRBV2, the J call TRBJ1-1; D gene ambiguous. Here the CDR3 DNA reads TGTGCCAGCAGTGAACGACAAATGAACACTGAAGCTTTCTTT. Encoded protein: CASSERQMNTEAFF.